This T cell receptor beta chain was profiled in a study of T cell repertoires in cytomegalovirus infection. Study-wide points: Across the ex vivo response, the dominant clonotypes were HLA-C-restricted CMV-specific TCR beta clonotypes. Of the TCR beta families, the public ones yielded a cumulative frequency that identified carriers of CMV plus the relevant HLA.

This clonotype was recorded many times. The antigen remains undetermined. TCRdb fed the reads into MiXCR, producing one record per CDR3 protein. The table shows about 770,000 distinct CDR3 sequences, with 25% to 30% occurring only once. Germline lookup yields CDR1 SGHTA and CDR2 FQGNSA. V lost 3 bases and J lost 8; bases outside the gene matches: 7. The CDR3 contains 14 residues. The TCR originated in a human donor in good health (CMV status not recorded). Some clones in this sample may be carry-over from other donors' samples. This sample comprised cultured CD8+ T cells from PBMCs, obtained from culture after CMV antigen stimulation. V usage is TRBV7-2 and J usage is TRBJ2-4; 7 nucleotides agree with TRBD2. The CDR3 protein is CASSFGEGLHIQYF. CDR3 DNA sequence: TGTGCCAGCAGCTTCGGGGAGGGGTTACACATTCAGTACTTC.